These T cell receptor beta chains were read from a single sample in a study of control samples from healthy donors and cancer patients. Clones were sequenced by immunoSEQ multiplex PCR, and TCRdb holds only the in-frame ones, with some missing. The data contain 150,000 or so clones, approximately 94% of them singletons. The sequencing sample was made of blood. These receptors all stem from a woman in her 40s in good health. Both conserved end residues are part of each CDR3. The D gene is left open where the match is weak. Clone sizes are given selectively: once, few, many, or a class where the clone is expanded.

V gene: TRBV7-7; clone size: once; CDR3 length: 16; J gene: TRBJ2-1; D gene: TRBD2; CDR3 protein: CASSLGPSGSYNEQFF; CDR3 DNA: TGTGCTAGCAGCTTAGGGCCTAGCGGGTCCTACAATGAGCAGTTCTTC
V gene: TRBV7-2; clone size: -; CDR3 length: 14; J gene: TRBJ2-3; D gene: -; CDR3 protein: CASSTTGIGDTQYF; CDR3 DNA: TGTGCCAGCAGCACAACAGGGATCGGGGATACGCAGTATTTT
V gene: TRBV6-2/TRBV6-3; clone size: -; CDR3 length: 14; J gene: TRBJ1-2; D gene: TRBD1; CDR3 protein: CASSYQTGVYGYTF; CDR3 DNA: TGTGCCAGCAGTTACCAGACAGGGGTTTATGGCTACACCTTC
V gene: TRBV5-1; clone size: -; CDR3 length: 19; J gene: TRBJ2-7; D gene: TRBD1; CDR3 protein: CASSLGGGQGALRLYEQYF; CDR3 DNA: TGCGCCAGCAGCTTGGGAGGGGGACAGGGGGCACTGCGTCTCTACGAGCAGTACTTC
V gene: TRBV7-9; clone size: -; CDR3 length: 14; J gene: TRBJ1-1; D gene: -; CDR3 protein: CASNQVRVHPEAFF; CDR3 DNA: TGTGCCAGCAACCAAGTCAGGGTTCATCCTGAAGCTTTCTTT
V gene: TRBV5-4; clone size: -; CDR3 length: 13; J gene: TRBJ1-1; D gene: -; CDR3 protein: CASSLSANTEAFF; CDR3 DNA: TGTGCCAGCAGCTTGAGCGCGAACACTGAAGCTTTCTTT
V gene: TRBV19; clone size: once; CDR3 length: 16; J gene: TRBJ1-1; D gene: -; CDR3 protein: CASSAGQFLSNTEAFF; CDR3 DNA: TGTGCCAGTAGTGCTGGACAGTTTTTATCGAACACTGAAGCTTTCTTT
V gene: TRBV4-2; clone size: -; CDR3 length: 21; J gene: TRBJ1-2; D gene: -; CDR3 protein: CASSQDLYQQFSQDINYGYTF; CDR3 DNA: TGTGCCAGCAGCCAAGATCTTTACCAACAATTTTCACAGGATATTAACTATGGCTACACCTTC
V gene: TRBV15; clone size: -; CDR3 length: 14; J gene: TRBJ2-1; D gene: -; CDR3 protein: CATSRRGRVNEQFF; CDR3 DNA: TGTGCCACCAGCAGACGAGGGAGAGTAAATGAGCAGTTCTTC
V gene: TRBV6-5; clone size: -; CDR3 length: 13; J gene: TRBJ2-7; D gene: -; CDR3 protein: CASRQDAPYEQYF; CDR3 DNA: TGTGCCAGCAGGCAGGATGCACCCTACGAGCAGTACTTC
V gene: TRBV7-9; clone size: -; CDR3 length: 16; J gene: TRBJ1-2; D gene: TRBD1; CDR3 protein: CASSSANRGPNYGYTF; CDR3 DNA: TGTGCCAGCAGCTCGGCAAACAGGGGACCCAACTATGGCTACACCTTC
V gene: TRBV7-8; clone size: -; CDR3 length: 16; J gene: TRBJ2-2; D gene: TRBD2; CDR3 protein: CASSYRGLTNTGELFF; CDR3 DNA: TGTGCCAGCAGCTATAGGGGACTAACGAACACCGGGGAGCTGTTTTTT
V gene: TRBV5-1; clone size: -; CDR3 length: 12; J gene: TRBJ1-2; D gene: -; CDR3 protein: CASSEGTTGYTF; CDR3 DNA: TGCGCCAGCAGCGAAGGGACTACGGGCTACACCTTC
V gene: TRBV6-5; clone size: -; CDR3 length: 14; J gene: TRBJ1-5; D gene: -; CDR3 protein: CASSSTSPYQPQHF; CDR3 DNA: TGTGCCAGCAGTTCGACGAGTCCCTATCAGCCCCAGCATTTT
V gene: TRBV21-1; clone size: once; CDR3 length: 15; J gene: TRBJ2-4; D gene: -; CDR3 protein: CASSNMRGAKNIQYF; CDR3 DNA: TGTGCCAGCAGCAACATGCGCGGAGCCAAAAACATTCAGTACTTC
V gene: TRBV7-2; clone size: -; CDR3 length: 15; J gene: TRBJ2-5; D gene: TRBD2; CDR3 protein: CASSLEGREWETQYF; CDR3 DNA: TGTGCCAGCAGCTTAGAAGGGCGGGAGTGGGAGACCCAGTACTTC
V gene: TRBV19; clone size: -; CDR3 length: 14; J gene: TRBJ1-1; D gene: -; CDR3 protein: CASSMGGATTEAFF; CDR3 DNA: TGTGCCAGTAGTATGGGTGGGGCAACCACTGAAGCTTTCTTT
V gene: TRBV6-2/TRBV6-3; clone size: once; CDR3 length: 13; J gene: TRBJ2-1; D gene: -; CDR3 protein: CASSFGPPNEQFF; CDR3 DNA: TGTGCCAGCAGTTTTGGGCCGCCCAATGAGCAGTTCTTC
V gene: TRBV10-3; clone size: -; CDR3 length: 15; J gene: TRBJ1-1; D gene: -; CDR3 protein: CAIRNPWGRNTEAFF; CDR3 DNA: TGTGCCATCAGAAATCCGTGGGGGCGAAACACTGAAGCTTTCTTT
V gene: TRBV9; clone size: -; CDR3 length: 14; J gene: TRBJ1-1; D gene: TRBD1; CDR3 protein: CASSVQDRPTEAFF; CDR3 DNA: TGTGCCAGCAGCGTACAGGACAGGCCCACTGAAGCTTTCTTT
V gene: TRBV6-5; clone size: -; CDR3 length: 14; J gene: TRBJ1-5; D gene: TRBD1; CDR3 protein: CASRQTGENQPQHF; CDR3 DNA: TGTGCCAGCAGACAGACAGGGGAGAATCAGCCCCAGCATTTT
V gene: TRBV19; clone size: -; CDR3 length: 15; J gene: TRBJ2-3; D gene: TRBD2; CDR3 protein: CASRAGVWSTDTQYF; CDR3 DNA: TGTGCCAGTAGAGCGGGGGTGTGGAGCACAGATACGCAGTATTTT
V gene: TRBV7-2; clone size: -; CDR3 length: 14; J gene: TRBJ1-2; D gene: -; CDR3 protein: CASSLGSGPYGYTF; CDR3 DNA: TGTGCCAGCAGCTTAGGGTCAGGTCCCTATGGCTACACCTTC
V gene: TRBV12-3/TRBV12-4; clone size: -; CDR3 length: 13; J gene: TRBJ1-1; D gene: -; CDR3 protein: CASSSGSGAEAFF; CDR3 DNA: TGTGCCAGCAGTTCAGGTTCGGGGGCTGAAGCTTTCTTT
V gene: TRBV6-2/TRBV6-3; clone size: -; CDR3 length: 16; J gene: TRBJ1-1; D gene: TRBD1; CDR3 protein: CASSQWTGDMGTEAFF; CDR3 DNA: TGTGCCAGCAGTCAGTGGACAGGGGACATGGGGACTGAAGCTTTCTTT
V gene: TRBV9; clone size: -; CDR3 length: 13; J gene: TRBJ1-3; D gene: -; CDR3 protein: CASSPSSGNTIYF; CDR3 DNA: TGTGCCAGCAGCCCCTCCTCAGGAAACACCATATATTTT
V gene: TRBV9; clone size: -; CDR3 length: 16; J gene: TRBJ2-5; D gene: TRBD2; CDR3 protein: CASSVGLAGRQETQYF; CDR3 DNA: TGTGCCAGCAGCGTGGGGCTAGCGGGGCGTCAAGAGACCCAGTACTTC
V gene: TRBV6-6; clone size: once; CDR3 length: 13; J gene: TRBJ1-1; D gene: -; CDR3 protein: CASSYPENTEAFF; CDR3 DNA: TGTGCCAGCAGTTACCCCGAGAACACTGAAGCTTTCTTT